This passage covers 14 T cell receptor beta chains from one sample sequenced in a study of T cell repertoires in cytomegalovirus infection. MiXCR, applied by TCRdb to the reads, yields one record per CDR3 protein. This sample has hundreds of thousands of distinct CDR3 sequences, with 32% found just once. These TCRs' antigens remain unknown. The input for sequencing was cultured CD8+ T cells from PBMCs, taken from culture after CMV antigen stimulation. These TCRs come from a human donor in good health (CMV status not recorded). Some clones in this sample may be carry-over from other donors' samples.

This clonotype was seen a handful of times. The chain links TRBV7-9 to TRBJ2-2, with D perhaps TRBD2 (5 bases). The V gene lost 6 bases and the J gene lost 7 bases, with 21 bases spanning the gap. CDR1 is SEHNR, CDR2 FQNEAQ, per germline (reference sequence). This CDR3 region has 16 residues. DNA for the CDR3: TGTGCCAGCAGTCCTCGACTGACCCCTGGGAGCGGGGAGCTGTTTTTT. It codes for CASSPRLTPGSGELFF.

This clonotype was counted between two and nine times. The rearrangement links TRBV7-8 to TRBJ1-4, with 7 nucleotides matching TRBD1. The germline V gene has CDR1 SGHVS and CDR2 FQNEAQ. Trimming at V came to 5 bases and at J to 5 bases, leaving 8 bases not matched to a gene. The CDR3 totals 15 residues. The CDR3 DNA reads TGTGCCAGCAGCACGGGCCTCAGGGGGAATGAAAAACTGTTTTTT. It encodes CASSTGLRGNEKLFF.

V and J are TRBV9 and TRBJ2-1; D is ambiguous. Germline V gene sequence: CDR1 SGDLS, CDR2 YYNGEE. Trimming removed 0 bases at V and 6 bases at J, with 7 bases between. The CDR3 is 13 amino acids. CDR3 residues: CASSVGYGNEQFF. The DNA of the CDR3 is TGTGCCAGCAGCGTAGGGTACGGCAATGAGCAGTTCTTC. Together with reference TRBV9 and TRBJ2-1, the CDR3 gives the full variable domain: DSGVTQTPKHLITATGQRVTLRCSPRSGDLSVYWYQQSLDQGLQFLIQYYNGEERAKGNILERFSAQQFPDLHSELNLSSLELGDSALYFCASSVGYGNEQFFGPGTRLTVL.

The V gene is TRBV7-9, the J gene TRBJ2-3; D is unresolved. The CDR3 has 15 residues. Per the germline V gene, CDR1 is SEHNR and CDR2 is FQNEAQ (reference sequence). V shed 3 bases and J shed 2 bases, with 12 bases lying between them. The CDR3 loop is CASSFGEATTDTQYF. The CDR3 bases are TGTGCCAGCAGCTTTGGTGAAGCTACCACAGATACGCAGTATTTT.

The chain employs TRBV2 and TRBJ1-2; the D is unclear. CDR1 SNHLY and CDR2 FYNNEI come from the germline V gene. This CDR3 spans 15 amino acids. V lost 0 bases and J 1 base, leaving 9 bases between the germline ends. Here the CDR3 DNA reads TGTGCCAGCAGTGAAGCGCACCAGATTAACTATGGCTACACCTTC. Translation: CASSEAHQINYGYTF.

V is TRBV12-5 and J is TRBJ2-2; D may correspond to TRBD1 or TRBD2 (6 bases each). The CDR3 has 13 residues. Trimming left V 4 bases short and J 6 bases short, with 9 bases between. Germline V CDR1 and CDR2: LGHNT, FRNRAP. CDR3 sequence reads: CASGSGGPGELFF. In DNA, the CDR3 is TGTGCTAGTGGTTCCGGGGGCCCCGGGGAGCTGTTTTTT.

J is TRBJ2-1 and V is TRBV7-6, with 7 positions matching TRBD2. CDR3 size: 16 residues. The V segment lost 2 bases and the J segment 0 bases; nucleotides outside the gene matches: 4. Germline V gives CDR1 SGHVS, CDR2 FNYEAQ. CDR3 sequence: CASSLIGGSSYNEQFF. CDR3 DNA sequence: TGTGCCAGCAGCTTAATCGGGGGGAGCTCCTACAATGAGCAGTTCTTC.

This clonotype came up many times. CDR3 residues: CASSLGPGNQPQHF. The DNA of the CDR3 is TGTGCCAGCAGCTTAGGGCCTGGCAATCAGCCCCAGCATTTT. The chain is built from TRBV7-2 and TRBJ1-5; no clear D gene. V was pared by 1 base and J by 2 bases, with 6 bases between. Germline-derived CDR1 and CDR2 are SGHTA and FQGNSA. This CDR3 has 14 amino acids. Looking up the rest from reference TRBV7-2 and TRBJ1-5 gives the full variable domain: GAGVSQSPSNKVTEKGKDVELRCDPISGHTALYWYRQSLGQGLEFLIYFQGNSAPDKSGLPSDRFSAERTGGSVSTLTIQRTQQEDSAVYLCASSLGPGNQPQHFGDGTRLSIL.

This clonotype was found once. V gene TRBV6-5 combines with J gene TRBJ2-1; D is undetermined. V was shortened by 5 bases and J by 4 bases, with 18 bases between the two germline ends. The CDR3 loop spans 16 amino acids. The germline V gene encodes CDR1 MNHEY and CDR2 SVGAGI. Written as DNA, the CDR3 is TGTGCCAGCAGTGAATTGGAGACGTTACTATACAATGAGCAGTTCTTC. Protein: CASSELETLLYNEQFF.

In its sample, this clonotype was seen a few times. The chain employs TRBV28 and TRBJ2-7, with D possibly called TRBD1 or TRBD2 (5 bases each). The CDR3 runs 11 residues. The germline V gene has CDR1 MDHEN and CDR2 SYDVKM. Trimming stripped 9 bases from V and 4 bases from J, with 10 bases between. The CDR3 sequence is CASAGGYEQYV. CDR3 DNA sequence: TGTGCCAGTGCTGGGGGATACGAGCAGTACGTC.

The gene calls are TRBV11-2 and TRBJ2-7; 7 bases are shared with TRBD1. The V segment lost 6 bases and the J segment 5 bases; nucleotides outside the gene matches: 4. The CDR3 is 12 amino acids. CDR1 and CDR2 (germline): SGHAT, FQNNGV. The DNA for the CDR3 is TGTGCCAGCAGTTATACAGGGGACGAGCAGTACGTC. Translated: CASSYTGDEQYV.

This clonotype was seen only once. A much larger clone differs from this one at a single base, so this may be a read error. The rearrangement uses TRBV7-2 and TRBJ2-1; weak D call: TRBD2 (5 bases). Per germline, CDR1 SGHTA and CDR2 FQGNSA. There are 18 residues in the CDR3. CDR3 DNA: TGTGTCAGCAGCTTAGCGATGGACGGGGTTCACTCCTACAATGAGCAGTTCTTC. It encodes CVSSLAMDGVHSYNEQFF.

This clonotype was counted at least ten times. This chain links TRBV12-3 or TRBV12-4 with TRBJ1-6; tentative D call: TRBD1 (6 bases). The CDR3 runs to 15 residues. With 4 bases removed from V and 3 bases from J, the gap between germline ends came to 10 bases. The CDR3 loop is CASSSTGIYNSPLHF. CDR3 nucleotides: TGTGCCAGCAGTTCGACAGGCATCTATAATTCACCCCTCCACTTT.

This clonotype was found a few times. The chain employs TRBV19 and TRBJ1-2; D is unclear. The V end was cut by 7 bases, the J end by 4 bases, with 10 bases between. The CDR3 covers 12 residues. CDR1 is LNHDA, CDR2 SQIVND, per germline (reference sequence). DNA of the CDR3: TGTGCCAGTAATGGACCGACCTATGGCTACACCTTC. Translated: CASNGPTYGYTF.